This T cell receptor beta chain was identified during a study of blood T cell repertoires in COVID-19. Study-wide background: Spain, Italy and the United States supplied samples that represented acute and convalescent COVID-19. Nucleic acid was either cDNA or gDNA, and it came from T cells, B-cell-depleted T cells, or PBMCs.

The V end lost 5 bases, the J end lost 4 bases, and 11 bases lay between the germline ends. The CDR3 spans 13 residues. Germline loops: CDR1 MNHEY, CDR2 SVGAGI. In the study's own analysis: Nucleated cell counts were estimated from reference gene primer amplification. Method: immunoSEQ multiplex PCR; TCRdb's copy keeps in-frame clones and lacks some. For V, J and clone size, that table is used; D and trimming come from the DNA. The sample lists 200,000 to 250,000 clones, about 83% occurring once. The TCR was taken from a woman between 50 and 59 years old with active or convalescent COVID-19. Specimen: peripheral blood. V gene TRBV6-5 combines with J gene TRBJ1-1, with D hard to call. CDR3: CASSHKTSTEAFF. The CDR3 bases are TGTGCCAGCAGTCACAAAACAAGCACTGAAGCTTTCTTT.